This record covers a single T cell receptor beta chain. The antigen is unknown. Different DNA sequences within this sample yield the same CDR3. J was trimmed by 5 bases and V by 5 bases; bases with no gene match: 2. The CDR3 is made up of 13 amino acids. Germline V CDR1 and CDR2: MNHNS, SASEGT. The authors divided CD4+ cells into CD45RA+ naive and CD45RA-negative memory subsets. This record belongs to a study of shared clonotypes between healthy human individuals. Findings of the study overall: Generally, estimated richness proved larger in naive subsets than it did in memory subsets.

Assay: immunoSEQ multiplex PCR; the TCRdb copy retains only in-frame clones and omits some. The sample consists of approximately 2.3 million clones, just over 90% of them appearing once. This TCR was sampled from a man younger than 35 in good health. Some clones in this sample may be carry-over from other donors' samples. The rearrangement joins TRBV6-1 to TRBJ1-2, with 10 bases that match TRBD1. What was sequenced was naive CD4+ T cells from PBMCs. Sample subset: CD45RA+ positively selected. CDR3 amino acids: CASSWDRGYGYTF. The CDR3 coding sequence is TGTGCCAGCAGTTGGGACAGGGGATATGGCTACACCTTC.